This is a list of T cell receptor beta chains from one sample in a study of T cells in Graves' hyperthyroidism and ophthalmopathy. MiXCR, applied by TCRdb to the multiplex PCR reads, yields one record per CDR3 protein. The table shows around 240,000 distinct CDR3 sequences, with approximately 16% occurring only once. The sample comprised blood. All receptors derive from a woman in her late teens or twenties with Graves' ophthalmopathy. CDR3s include the opening cysteine and the closing phenylalanine or tryptophan. The D gene is left open where the match is weak. Size is stated for part of the rows, as once, few or many counts, or as a class when the clone is expanded.

TRBJ2-5 | many | NA | TRBV2 | TGTGCCAGCAGTTCCTACGAGACCCAGTACTTC | CASSSYETQYF
TRBJ1-4 | many | NA | TRBV11-3 | TGTGCCAGCAGCCCCCCAGGGACGGGACGGACAACTAATGAAAAACTGTTTTTT | CASSPPGTGRTTNEKLFF
TRBJ1-4 | many | NA | TRBV20-1 | TGCAGTGCTAGAGCACCAGCTTCTAATGAAAAACTGTTTTTT | CSARAPASNEKLFF
TRBJ2-7 | many | NA | TRBV4-1 | TGCGCCAGCACCTCAGCATTAGACGGATACTACGAGCAGTACTTC | CASTSALDGYYEQYF
TRBJ1-2 | many | TRBD1 | TRBV9 | TGTGCCAGCAGCGTAGGGGGACAGAACTATGGCTACACCTTC | CASSVGGQNYGYTF
TRBJ1-1 | many | NA | TRBV5-1 | TGCGCCAGCAGGGTTCAGGATCTGAACACTGAAGCTTTCTTT | CASRVQDLNTEAFF
TRBJ2-3 | many | TRBD2 | TRBV7-9 | TGTGCCAACAGCCAGGCCAATAGCGGGGAAGCGCAGTATTTT | CANSQANSGEAQYF
TRBJ2-7 | many | NA | TRBV6-1 | TGTGCCAGCAGTCCTGCACCCCACGAGCAGTACTTC | CASSPAPHEQYF
TRBJ2-7 | many | TRBD2 | TRBV11-2 | TGTGCCAGCAGCGCCTGGCTTATTCATAGCGGGAGTAGCCACGAGCAGTACTTC | CASSAWLIHSGSSHEQYF
TRBJ2-1 | many | NA | TRBV12-3/TRBV12-4 | TGTGCCAGCAGCTCGGACTCCTCCCTCGGGCAGTTCTTC | CASSSDSSLGQFF
TRBJ1-4 | many | TRBD1 | TRBV30 | TGTGCCTGGAGTGTGGCAGGGGGAGGCGAAAAACTGTTTTTT | CAWSVAGGGEKLFF
TRBJ1-3 | many | NA | TRBV9 | TGTGCCAGCAGCGTGGACAACTCTGGAAACACCATATATTTT | CASSVDNSGNTIYF
TRBJ2-3 | many | NA | TRBV20-1 | TGCAGTGCTACTCCCGGGTCCCGTGTTGGCACAGATACGCAGTATTTT | CSATPGSRVGTDTQYF
TRBJ1-1 | many | NA | TRBV19 | TGTGCCAGTAGTATAGATGCCGACGGCACTGAAGCTTTCTTT | CASSIDADGTEAFF
TRBJ2-7 | few | NA | TRBV19 | TGTGCCAGTAGTATTGAAGACAGGCCCTACGAGCAGTACTTC | CASSIEDRPYEQYF
TRBJ1-1 | NA | NA | TRBV20-1 | TGCAGTGCTCCAGGGACAATGAACACTGAAGCTTTCTTT | CSAPGTMNTEAFF
TRBJ2-7 | few | NA | TRBV4-2 | TGTGCCAGCAGCCAAGAGGGTCCCAGGATCTACGAGCAGTACTTC | CASSQEGPRIYEQYF
TRBJ1-2 | many | NA | TRBV18 | TGTGCCAGCTCGACCAGTCAGGGGTATGGCTACACCTTC | CASSTSQGYGYTF
TRBJ2-2 | many | TRBD1 | TRBV9 | TGTGCCAGCAGCCCCCGGACAGGGAACACCGGGGAGCTGTTTTTT | CASSPRTGNTGELFF
TRBJ2-2 | many | NA | TRBV19 | TGTGCCAGTAGTAGGACGGTGCCCACGAACACCGGGGAGCTGTTTTTT | CASSRTVPTNTGELFF
TRBJ1-1 | many | NA | TRBV4-2 | TGTGCCAGCAGCCAATCCGGGCGGACTGAAGCTTTCTTT | CASSQSGRTEAFF
TRBJ2-7 | many | TRBD1 | TRBV19 | TGTGCCAGTAGCGTGCGGGACAGGGATGACTACGAGCAGTACTTC | CASSVRDRDDYEQYF
TRBJ1-4 | NA | NA | TRBV7-8 | TGTGCCAGCGGCGGACAGATGTTTGCAACTAATGAAAAACTGTTTTTT | CASGGQMFATNEKLFF
TRBJ2-7 | many | TRBD1 | TRBV2 | TGTGCCAGCAGCGACAGGGGGTCCTACGAGCAGTACTTC | CASSDRGSYEQYF
TRBJ2-7 | NA | TRBD1 | TRBV9 | TGCGCCAGCAGCCCGGGACAGGGGGCTAAGGAGCAGTACTTC | CASSPGQGAKEQYF
TRBJ1-6 | few | NA | TRBV30 | TGTGCCTGGAACCTAGGCGGGGGCAAAGGGTTTAATTCACCCCTCCACTTT | CAWNLGGGKGFNSPLHF
TRBJ1-5 | few | NA | TRBV19 | TGTGCCAGTAGTATAACAGCCGGGGATCAGCCCCAGCATTTT | CASSITAGDQPQHF
TRBJ1-2 | many | NA | TRBV28 | TGTGCCAGCAGTCGGCGGGGGGCAAGCCGCTATGGCTACACCTTC | CASSRRGASRYGYTF
TRBJ2-7 | NA | NA | TRBV28 | TGTGCCAGCAGTTTCGAGCGGCCCCCGGGGGAGCAGTACTTC | CASSFERPPGEQYF
TRBJ1-5 | many | NA | TRBV7-8 | TGTGCCAGCAGCTTAGCAGGGACCAGCAATCAGCCCCAGCATTTT | CASSLAGTSNQPQHF
TRBJ1-2 | NA | TRBD1 | TRBV28 | TGTGCCAGCAATAAAGACAGGGGGCGCGGTGGCTACACCTTC | CASNKDRGRGGYTF
TRBJ2-1 | NA | TRBD2 | TRBV11-2 | TGTGCCAGCAGCTTAGATTCCGGGACTAGCGGGAGGCAGTTCTTC | CASSLDSGTSGRQFF
TRBJ2-7 | many | NA | TRBV28 | TGTGCCAGCAGGAGTAGGGGGTTCACCTACGAGCAGTACTTC | CASRSRGFTYEQYF
TRBJ1-5 | NA | TRBD1 | TRBV5-1 | TGCGCCAGCAACATCTCTCCTGGGACAGGGGGAAGTCGGCAGCCCCAGCATTTT | CASNISPGTGGSRQPQHF
TRBJ2-7 | many | NA | TRBV20-1 | TGCAGTGCTAGATGGGCTAGCGAGTCCGACGAGCAGTACTTC | CSARWASESDEQYF
TRBJ2-1 | few | TRBD2 | TRBV12-3/TRBV12-4 | TGTGCCAGCAGTTTGAGGACTAGCGGGAGGTATGAGCAGTTCTTC | CASSLRTSGRYEQFF
TRBJ2-7 | many | NA | TRBV5-8 | TGTGCCAGCAGCGTGACTGACGGACGACCTTACGAGCAGTACTTC | CASSVTDGRPYEQYF
TRBJ2-1 | NA | NA | TRBV12-3/TRBV12-4 | TGTGCCAGCAGCCGACGGCGGCTCTCCTACAATGAGCAGTTCTTC | CASSRRRLSYNEQFF
TRBJ2-3 | many | TRBD2 | TRBV7-9 | TGTGCCAGCAGCTTAGCGTACCCGTGGACTAGCGGTCCAGATACGCAGTATTTT | CASSLAYPWTSGPDTQYF
TRBJ2-1 | many | NA | TRBV3-1 | TGTGCCAGCAGCCAAGATTGGGGGGCGCGAGATGAGCAGTTCTTC | CASSQDWGARDEQFF
TRBJ1-6 | few | TRBD1 | TRBV19 | TGTGCCAGTACCGGGGGGACAGGACTCCCACCCATCCACTTT | CASTGGTGLPPIHF
TRBJ2-5 | NA | NA | TRBV12-5 | TGTGCTAGTGGTTGGCCCAAACAGTACTTC | CASGWPKQYF
TRBJ2-4 | NA | TRBD2 | TRBV11-2 | TGTGCCAGCAGCTTAGTGGGGGGGGGATCGGACATTCAGTACTTC | CASSLVGGGSDIQYF
TRBJ2-3 | many | NA | TRBV10-3 | TGTGCCATCAGTGGCCTAGGGGGAGATACGCAGTATTTT | CAISGLGGDTQYF
TRBJ2-5 | NA | NA | TRBV5-1 | TGCGCCAGCAGCTTGGAACTAGCATGGGAGACCCAGTACTTC | CASSLELAWETQYF
TRBJ2-7 | once | TRBD2 | TRBV4-3 | TGCGCCAGCAGCCAAGGCGTGGTAGCGGGGATTTACAATGAGCAGTACTTC | CASSQGVVAGIYNEQYF